This TCR beta chain is drawn from a study of shared clonotypes between healthy human individuals. About the study: Each donor's CD4 naive and CD4 memory cells filled three plates apiece, CD8 naive two, and CD8 memory one. Study-level points and caveats: Memory subsets had estimated richness that was generally smaller than that of naive subsets.

The data were produced by immunoSEQ multiplex PCR, yet TCRdb's version contains in-frame clones alone and is incomplete. This sample has about 300,000 clones; approximately 79% occur once, and the top ten carry 9% to 12%. A word on this clone: Its antigen is not identified.

There are 15 residues in the CDR3. Germline values: CDR1 SGHAT, CDR2 FQNNGV. Deletions cut 0 bases from V and 4 bases from J, with 12 bases between. The source material was memory CD4+ T cells sorted from blood. Subset given: CD45RA-negative fraction. The chain employs TRBV11-2 and TRBJ2-5; tentative D call: TRBD2 (6 bases). The TCR sequence derives from a man aged 25 to 45 in good health. The CDR3 loop reads CASSLEMGGVETQYF. The CDR3 region has the DNA TGTGCCAGCAGCTTAGAGATGGGCGGGGTAGAGACCCAGTACTTC. The entire variable domain, with the rest obtained from reference TRBV11-2 and TRBJ2-5, is as follows: EAGVAQSPRYKIIEKRQSVAFWCNPISGHATLYWYQQILGQGPKLLIQFQNNGVVDDSQLPKDRFSAERLKGVDSTLKIQPAKLEDSAVYLCASSLEMGGVETQYFGPGTRLLVL.